This entry lists 32 T cell receptor beta chains sequenced from one sample in a study of T cells in Graves' hyperthyroidism and ophthalmopathy. It was RNA transcripts that yielded the amplified TCR beta CDR3 regions. HTBI primers were employed in a first-round RT-PCR of the TCR CDR3. TCRdb itself ran the multiplex PCR reads through MiXCR, one entry per CDR3 protein. In the table there are 700,000 to 850,000 distinct CDR3 sequences, about 35% of which are singletons. Sequencing input: blood. These receptors were taken from a woman aged 40 to 50 with Graves' hyperthyroidism.

This chain links TRBV20-1 with TRBJ1-1, with D perhaps TRBD1 (6 bases). There are 14 residues in the CDR3. CDR1 is DFQATT and CDR2 is SNEGSKA in the germline V gene (reference sequence). The V and J ends lost 2 bases and 7 bases respectively, with 17 bases between them. This CDR3 is CSARFRQASLEAFF. CDR3 bases: TGCAGTGCTAGATTTCGACAGGCGAGCCTTGAAGCTTTCTTT.

This clonotype was seen many times. V and J are TRBV5-6 and TRBJ1-1; D is uncertain. The CDR3 runs 13 residues. V gave up 0 bases and J gave up 6 bases, with 9 bases separating them. Germline-derived CDR1 and CDR2 are SGHDT and YYEEEE. In nucleotides, the CDR3 is TGTGCCAGCAGCTTGGGTCCGCCCGCTGAAGCTTTCTTT. Its translation is CASSLGPPAEAFF. The complete variable domain, with remaining parts taken from reference TRBV5-6 and TRBJ1-1, reads DAGVTQSPTHLIKTRGQQVTLRCSPKSGHDTVSWYQQALGQGPQFIFQYYEEEERQRGNFPDRFSGHQFPNYSSELNVNALLLGDSALYLCASSLGPPAEAFFGQGTRLTVV.

This clonotype turned up a few times. V usage is TRBV7-2 and J usage is TRBJ2-5, with TRBD1 identical over 7 bases. Germline trimming cut 2 bases from V and 0 bases from J; bases unmatched to any gene: 6. CDR1 and CDR2 (germline): SGHTA, FQGNSA. CDR3 length: 16 amino acids. The CDR3 bases are TGTGCCAGCAGCTTAAACACAGGGGCCAACCAAGAGACCCAGTACTTC. Protein sequence: CASSLNTGANQETQYF.

Ten or more counts support this clonotype. The V gene is TRBV20-1, the J gene TRBJ1-2, with a possible D match to TRBD1 (5 bases). Germline CDR1 is DFQATT and CDR2 is SNEGSKA (reference sequence). The CDR3 is 14 amino acids. V was trimmed by 1 base and J by 0 bases, leaving 9 bases between them. The CDR3 region has the DNA TGCAGTGCTAGAGCCCGGGGACCTAACTATGGCTACACCTTC. This sequence encodes CSARARGPNYGYTF.

This clonotype was counted at least ten times. The junction departs from germline at one end; a sequencing error may be responsible. The chain joins TRBV10-1 to TRBJ2-5, with D uncertain. This CDR3 contains 13 residues. Germline-derived CDR1 and CDR2 are WNHNN and SYGVQD (reference sequence). The CDR3 here is CASSVGLVETQYF. DNA for the CDR3: TGCGCAAGCAGTGTAGGCCTGGTGGAGACCCAGTACTTC.

This clonotype was picked up a small number of times. The chain uses TRBV7-9 and TRBJ2-7; a possible D gene is TRBD1 (6 bases). The CDR3 is 15 amino acids. Trimming cost V 2 bases and J 1 base, with 12 bases left between them. Germline V gene lookup returns CDR1 SEHNR and CDR2 FQNEAQ (reference sequence). The CDR3 spells CASSLIQGSSYEQYF. The CDR3 DNA follows: TGTGCCAGCAGCTTAATTCAGGGGTCGTCCTACGAGCAGTACTTC.

Note on this clonotype: Just one base apart from a much larger clone, this may be a read error. The chain is built from TRBV6-1 and TRBJ2-7, with 10 bases that match TRBD1. Germline assignment: CDR1 MNHNS and CDR2 SASEGT. This CDR3 region has 15 residues. Trimming took 3 bases from V and 6 from J; bases not matched to a gene: 8. In DNA form, the CDR3 reads TGTGCCAGCAGTGACCAGGGACAGGGGACCTGCGAGCAGTACTTC. Residues: CASSDQGQGTCEQYF.

The chain uses TRBV2 and TRBJ2-2; D possibly corresponds to TRBD1 (10 bases). CDR3 length equals 16 residues. Germline V lookup: CDR1 SNHLY, CDR2 FYNNEI. The germline V and J ends were trimmed by 10 bases and 6 bases, with 24 bases remaining between them. The chain's CDR3 is CATAGGTGVLSGELFF. The CDR3 nucleotides are TGTGCCACCGCGGGGGGGACAGGGGTTTTGTCCGGGGAGCTGTTTTTT.

The chain couples TRBV12-5 to TRBJ1-1; D call uncertain. Trimming removed 0 bases at V and 11 bases at J, with 16 bases between. The CDR3 extends over 14 amino acids. Per germline, CDR1 LGHNT and CDR2 FRNRAP. CDR3 region: CASGLVPRPAAAFF. The CDR3 DNA reads TGTGCTAGTGGTTTGGTCCCACGACCCGCGGCGGCTTTCTTT.

The V call is TRBV6-6, the J call TRBJ1-1; weak D call: TRBD1 (5 bases). Trimming shortened V by 6 bases and J by 4 bases, and 24 bases separated the two germline ends. Germline V gene lookup returns CDR1 MNHNY and CDR2 SVGAGI (reference sequence). This CDR3 has 17 amino acids. The CDR3 DNA is TGTGCCAGCAGCTCGGCCGGGACGAGAGGTTCTCGCACTGAAGCTTTCTTT. This encodes CASSSAGTRGSRTEAFF.

This clonotype showed up many times. The chain carries TRBV10-1 and TRBJ2-7, with 8 bases lining up with TRBD1. J gave up 6 bases and V 0 bases, and 7 bases lay outside the gene matches. This CDR3 has 15 amino acids. Germline V lookup: CDR1 WNHNN, CDR2 SYGVQD (reference sequence). The DNA for the CDR3 is TGCGCCAGCAGTGAGTCTTCGACAGGGGTCTCCGAGCAGTACTTC. Translation gives CASSESSTGVSEQYF.

V gene TRBV20-1 combines with J gene TRBJ1-1; D is uncertain. Deletions cut 0 bases from V and 11 bases from J, with 7 bases between. CDR1 DFQATT and CDR2 SNEGSKA come from the germline V gene (reference sequence). The CDR3 covers 10 residues. In DNA, the CDR3 is TGCAGTGCTAGAGAGGTCGCCGCTTTCTTT. Protein sequence: CSAREVAAFF.

The sample holds many counts of this clonotype. The CDR3 DNA reads TGTGCCATCACCTCGAATACCGGGACAGGGAGCCGGGCCGAGCAGTACTTC. This gives the protein CAITSNTGTGSRAEQYF. The chain is built from TRBV10-3 and TRBJ2-7, with 9 bases matching TRBD1. V lost 7 bases, J lost 6 bases, and 19 bases stayed unmatched. Germline-derived CDR1 and CDR2 are ENHRY and SYGVKD. The CDR3 loop spans 17 amino acids.

Of note for this clonotype: This clone may be a read error of a much larger clone one base away. The chain uses TRBV7-2 and TRBJ1-1, with D perhaps matching TRBD1 (6 bases). The ends were cut back, 3 bases at V and 4 bases at J, with 9 bases in the middle. In germline, CDR1 is SGHTA, CDR2 FQGNSA. The CDR3 extends over 13 amino acids. CDR3 amino acids: CASSFYRATEAFF. The CDR3 DNA reads TGTGCCAGCAGCTTCTACAGGGCCACTGAAGCTTTCTTT.

At least ten counts were recorded for this clonotype. CDR3 sequence (DNA): TGTGCCAGCAGCTTCAGACAGGGGGTTTCCTACGAGCAGTACTTC. Its translation: CASSFRQGVSYEQYF. The chain recombines TRBV7-2 with TRBJ2-7; 9 bases match TRBD1. Per the germline V gene, CDR1 is SGHTA and CDR2 is FQGNSA. This CDR3 is built from 15 residues. V gave up 3 bases and J gave up 1 base; unmatched junction bases: 4.

Remarks on this clonotype: At one end, the junction sequence differs from germline, possibly due to a read error. The rearrangement uses TRBV7-2 and TRBJ2-3; tentatively, D is TRBD2 (5 bases). The germline V gene encodes CDR1 SGHTA and CDR2 FQGNSA. The length of the CDR3 is 14 residues. The CDR3 spells CASSQESGSDTQYF. The CDR3 DNA follows: TGCGCCAGCAGCCAAGAATCGGGGTCCGATACGCAGTATTTT.

This clonotype was found many times. The J gene is TRBJ1-1, the V gene TRBV19; D unresolved. CDR1 is LNHDA, CDR2 SQIVND, per germline (reference sequence). V lost 7 bases, J lost 5 bases, and 8 bases lay in between. CDR3 length: 11 amino acids. CDR3 amino acids: CASTRMTEAFF. DNA of the CDR3: TGTGCCAGTACCCGAATGACTGAAGCTTTCTTT.

The sample holds a few counts of this clonotype. A junction boundary mismatches the germline segment, possibly from a read error. The chain links TRBV5-1 to TRBJ1-1; D uncertain. Germline V CDR1 and CDR2: SGHRS, YFSETQ. The CDR3 extends over 16 amino acids. DNA of the CDR3: TGCGCCAGCAGCTTGGATCCCAGTTCTATGAACACTAAAGCTTTCTTT. Residues: CASSLDPSSMNTKAFF.

The chain joins TRBV2 to TRBJ1-2; possibly TRBD1 for D (6 bases). Germline V gives CDR1 SNHLY, CDR2 FYNNEI. Trimming cost V 8 bases and J 8 bases, with 21 bases left between them. The CDR3 has 14 amino acids. Written as DNA, the CDR3 is TGTGCCAGCTCACCACCCGCCAGGGGCGGGGGCTACACCTTC. It encodes CASSPPARGGGYTF.

The table lists this clonotype with many counts. The chain links TRBV20-1 to TRBJ2-3, with TRBD1 matching 9 bases. The V and J ends lost 5 bases and 10 bases, in that order; junction bases with no gene match: 7. The CDR3 contains 12 residues. Germline V gene sequence: CDR1 DFQATT, CDR2 SNEGSKA (reference sequence). The CDR3 DNA reads TGCAGTGCTTGGGACAGGGCTAGGGCGCAGTATTTT. Protein product: CSAWDRARAQYF.

Ten or more counts support this clonotype. The V call is TRBV2, the J call TRBJ1-6, with no clear D. V was cut by 11 bases and J by 0 bases, with 11 bases left in between. There are 14 residues in the CDR3. CDR1 is SNHLY, CDR2 FYNNEI, per germline. The CDR3 is CAGRLDSYNSPLHF. CDR3 coding DNA: TGTGCCGGACGACTGGACTCCTATAATTCACCCCTCCACTTT.

Note on this clonotype: This may come from a read error, since a much larger clone is one base off. The chain uses TRBV29-1 and TRBJ1-5, with a weak D call TRBD1 (6 bases). The CDR3 extends over 12 amino acids. From germline, CDR1 is SQVTM and CDR2 ANQGSEA. Deletions cut 7 bases from V and 4 bases from J, with 11 bases between. CDR3 amino acids: CSAGGLNQPQHF. The CDR3 region has the DNA TGCAGCGCCGGGGGGCTAAATCAGCCCCAGCATTTT.

There are many counts of this clonotype. V is TRBV29-1 and J is TRBJ1-1; D is ambiguous. CDR1 is SQVTM and CDR2 is ANQGSEA in the germline V gene. V was pared by 4 bases and J by 6 bases, with 6 bases between. The CDR3 is 10 amino acids. CDR3 sequence: CSVAGSEAFF. CDR3 sequence (DNA): TGCAGCGTTGCTGGCTCTGAAGCTTTCTTT. Full variable domain (rest looked up from reference TRBV29-1 and TRBJ1-1): SAVISQKPSRDICQRGTSLTIQCQVDSQVTMMFWYRQQPGQSLTLIATANQGSEATYESGFVIDKFPISRPNLTFSTLTVSNMSPEDSSIYLCSVAGSEAFFGQGTRLTVV.

The chain recombines TRBV19 with TRBJ1-2; D perhaps matches TRBD1 (6 bases). The germline V and J ends were trimmed by 7 bases and 8 bases, with 17 bases remaining between them. Germline V lookup: CDR1 LNHDA, CDR2 SQIVND (reference sequence). The CDR3 is made up of 13 amino acids. The CDR3: CASIDRRWCGYTF. The CDR3 DNA sequence: TGTGCCAGTATAGACAGGCGCTGGTGCGGCTACACCTTC.

The table lists this clonotype with many counts. The V and J genes are TRBV3-2 and TRBJ1-1. TRBV3-2 is listed as a pseudogene. This CDR3 has 13 amino acids. CDR3 in amino acids: CASSQAQNTEAFF. DNA of the CDR3: TGTGCCAGCAGCCAAGCCCAGAACACTGAAGCTTTCTTT.

This clonotype was recorded many times. V is TRBV10-3 and J is TRBJ2-5, with TRBD1 matching over 12 bases. The CDR3 has 15 amino acids. The germline CDR1 and CDR2 sequences are ENHRY and SYGVKD. Trimming removed 3 bases from V and 5 bases from J; junction bases left unmatched: 4. The CDR3 here is CAISDGTGGAETQYF. CDR3 sequence (DNA): TGTGCCATCAGTGACGGGACAGGGGGCGCGGAGACCCAGTACTTC.

This clonotype was picked up a small number of times. The chain uses TRBV2 and TRBJ2-6; unclear D gene. In germline, CDR1 is SNHLY, CDR2 FYNNEI. The CDR3 runs to 15 residues. Trimming left V 6 bases short and J 0 bases short, with 9 bases between. The CDR3 sequence is CASSHVGSGANVLTF. The DNA of the CDR3 is TGTGCCAGCAGCCACGTGGGCTCTGGGGCCAACGTCCTGACTTTC.

This clonotype turned up a few times. V gene TRBV12-3 or TRBV12-4 combines with J gene TRBJ2-7; TRBD1 agrees at 7 bases. CDR3 length: 17 amino acids. The junction had 12 bases not matched to a gene; V was cut back by 4 bases and J by 0 bases. The chain's CDR3 is CASSYSYRTGNSYEQYF. Here the CDR3 DNA reads TGTGCCAGCAGTTACTCGTATCGGACAGGCAACTCCTACGAGCAGTACTTC.

The chain has TRBV10-3 and TRBJ2-7; the D call may be TRBD1 or TRBD2 (5 bases each). This CDR3 region has 15 residues. V lost 0 bases and J lost 7, with 16 bases in between. The germline V gene encodes CDR1 ENHRY and CDR2 SYGVKD. The CDR3 spells CAISESRGDRNEQYF. For the CDR3, the DNA is TGTGCCATCAGTGAGTCGAGGGGAGATCGCAATGAGCAGTACTTC.

This sequence joins TRBV20-1 and TRBJ2-7; D might be TRBD1 (5 bases). V dropped 2 bases and J dropped 6 bases, with 20 bases sitting between them. CDR3 length: 15 residues. Germline CDR1 and CDR2: DFQATT and SNEGSKA (reference sequence). CDR3 sequence reads: CSARFLRPGRGEQYF. Here the CDR3 DNA reads TGCAGTGCTAGATTCTTACGTCCCGGTAGGGGCGAGCAGTACTTC.

This clonotype was seen at least ten times. This rearrangement joins TRBV20-1 to TRBJ1-1; D ambiguous. The CDR3 extends over 14 amino acids. V shed 3 bases and J shed 0 bases, with 11 bases lying between them. Germline V gives CDR1 DFQATT, CDR2 SNEGSKA (reference sequence). In DNA form, the CDR3 reads TGCAGTGCTAGGAGGACTGTGATGAACACTGAAGCTTTCTTT. This translates into CSARRTVMNTEAFF.

There are a few counts of this clonotype. V is TRBV4-3 and J is TRBJ1-1; D unresolved. Germline V gene sequence: CDR1 LGHNA, CDR2 YSLEER. V dropped 1 base and J dropped 4 bases, with 13 bases sitting between them. CDR3 length: 15 residues. CDR3 in amino acids: CASSQVSVGLTEAFF. CDR3 sequence (DNA): TGCGCCAGCAGCCAAGTCTCAGTCGGACTCACTGAAGCTTTCTTT.